The rows below give T cell receptor beta chains drawn from one sample of a study of glioma-infiltrating T cells. Each CDR3 protein gets one entry after TCRdb re-called the multiplex PCR reads with MiXCR. The sample consists of 100,000 to 150,000 distinct CDR3 sequences, more than 20% of them appearing once. Specimen: glioma tissue, nonneoplastic brain tissue, or PBMCs (not recorded which). All receptors come from a human donor with low-grade glioma or glioblastoma, undergoing nonglioma brain surgery, or in good health (not recorded which). CDR3s include the opening cysteine and the closing phenylalanine or tryptophan. A D gene is named only where the DNA matches it firmly. Where a row states a size, it is once, few, many or the class of an expanded clone; other rows omit it.

few	TRBV12-3/TRBV12-4	.	TRBJ1-4	TGTGCCAGTTCCTCAGGAAATGAAAAACTGTTTTTT	CASSSGNEKLFF
few	TRBV2	.	TRBJ1-6	TGTGCCGGCTACGGACAGCTCTATAATTCACCCCTCCACTTT	CAGYGQLYNSPLHF
.	TRBV7-6	TRBD1	TRBJ1-2	TGTGCCAGCAGCCAGGACAGGGAGGTGGTCTACACCTTC	CASSQDREVVYTF
.	TRBV18	.	TRBJ1-4	TGTGCCAGCTCACCACCGCGCGGAAAAGATGAAAAACTGTTTTTT	CASSPPRGKDEKLFF
.	TRBV24-1	TRBD1	TRBJ2-3	TGTGCCACCAGTGACCCGGGACAGGGTGGCACAGATACGCAGTATTTT	CATSDPGQGGTDTQYF
.	TRBV3-1	TRBD1	TRBJ2-3	TGTGCCAGCAGCCACGACAGGGTGGCAGATACGCAGTATTTT	CASSHDRVADTQYF
few	TRBV3-1	TRBD1	TRBJ1-2	TGTGCCAGCAGCCAAGGTCCAAGGACAGGAAACTATGGCTACACCTTC	CASSQGPRTGNYGYTF
few	TRBV5-8	.	TRBJ2-1	TGTGCCAGCTTGGCGGGACGGAGCTCCTACAATGAGCAGTTCTTC	CASLAGRSSYNEQFF
few	TRBV12-3/TRBV12-4	.	TRBJ1-2	TGTGCCAGCAAGCCCGGGGCGTTGGGCTACACCTTC	CASKPGALGYTF
few	TRBV7-9	TRBD1	TRBJ1-1	TGTGCCAGCAGCTTAGGACAGGGGGACTTAGAAGCTTTCTTT	CASSLGQGDLEAFF
.	TRBV11-3	TRBD1	TRBJ2-1	TGTGCCAGCAGCTTGGCAGGGGGCGACTACAATGAGCAGTTCTTC	CASSLAGGDYNEQFF
.	TRBV7-9	TRBD1	TRBJ1-1	TGTGCCAGCAGCGTACAGGGGTATGGCACTGAAGCTTTCTTT	CASSVQGYGTEAFF
few	TRBV24-1	.	TRBJ2-2	TGTGCCACCAGTGACCCGACAGCCGTGGGCACCGGGGAGCTGTTTTTT	CATSDPTAVGTGELFF
few	TRBV5-1	.	TRBJ2-2	TGCGCCAGCAGCTTGATGCCCGTAGCAGCAGACACCGGGGAGCTGTTTTTT	CASSLMPVAADTGELFF
.	TRBV12-3/TRBV12-4	TRBD1	TRBJ2-3	TGTGCCAGCAGGAGAACAGGGGTGGTAAAAACAGATACGCAGTATTTT	CASRRTGVVKTDTQYF
.	TRBV18	TRBD1	TRBJ1-1	TGTGCCAGCTCTCCGGACAGGGGGATATTCTTT	CASSPDRGIFF
many	TRBV6-2/TRBV6-3	.	TRBJ1-1	TGTGCCAGCCGGATCGGGGCGACTGAAGCTTTCTTT	CASRIGATEAFF
many	TRBV20-1	.	TRBJ2-1	TGCAGTGCTTCCCCCAGGCATAATGAGCAGTTCTTC	CSASPRHNEQFF
many	TRBV20-1	.	TRBJ1-2	TGCAGTGCTAGGCCGAGCGGGAATGGCTATGGCTACACCTTC	CSARPSGNGYGYTF
.	TRBV10-1	.	TRBJ2-3	TGCGCCAGCAACCCCGGGGCGCGCACAGATACGCAGTATTTT	CASNPGARTDTQYF
many	TRBV25-1	.	TRBJ1-6	TGTGCCAGCAGTGACTGGGCGGGAGATAATTCACCCCTCCACTTT	CASSDWAGDNSPLHF
few	TRBV7-3	.	TRBJ1-1	TGTGCCAGCAGCTTATCCCACAGGGACACTGAAGCTTTCTTT	CASSLSHRDTEAFF
.	TRBV20-1	.	TRBJ1-1	TGCAGTGCTTGGGGCGCTGGGGCTTTCTTT	CSAWGAGAFF
many	TRBV27	.	TRBJ2-5	TGTGCCAGCAGTTTAGCCGTTACAGAGACCCAGTACTTC	CASSLAVTETQYF
.	TRBV7-2	.	TRBJ1-2	TGTGCCAGCAGCTCCCCCGGGCGCCCTAACTATGGCTACACCTTC	CASSSPGRPNYGYTF
many	TRBV2	.	TRBJ1-5	TGTGCCAGCAGTGACCAGGATATTCAGCCCCAGCATTTT	CASSDQDIQPQHF
once	TRBV14	.	TRBJ1-4	TGTGCCAGCAGTGATCGGGACAATCCTAATGAAAAACTGTTTTTT	CASSDRDNPNEKLFF
.	TRBV7-9	TRBD2	TRBJ2-1	TGTGCCAGCAGCTTACAAGCGGGGGGGCCTCGCTCCTACAATGAGCAGTTCTTC	CASSLQAGGPRSYNEQFF
many	TRBV20-1	.	TRBJ1-2	TGCAGTGCCGCAGGGTATGGCTACACCTTC	CSAAGYGYTF
few	TRBV20-1	TRBD1	TRBJ1-4	TGCAGCGCCGACAGGGGGGGTGAAAAACTGTTTTTT	CSADRGGEKLFF
many	TRBV6-1	TRBD1	TRBJ1-6	TGTGCCAGCAGTAAAACAGGGGAATCACCCCTCCACTTT	CASSKTGESPLHF
few	TRBV11-1	TRBD1	TRBJ1-3	TGTGCCAGCAGCCAAATATCACAGGGGAACTCTGGAAACACCATATATTTT	CASSQISQGNSGNTIYF
.	TRBV19	.	TRBJ1-5	TGTGCCAGTAGTTCCGGACCGTCCTCCCAGGTCAATCAGCCCCAGCATTTT	CASSSGPSSQVNQPQHF
many	TRBV7-2	TRBD2	TRBJ2-1	TGTGCCAGCAGCTTAGGAAGCGGGGGGGTCGATGAGCAGTTCTTC	CASSLGSGGVDEQFF
many	TRBV6-1	.	TRBJ1-1	TGTGCCAGCAGTCCGCCCAACACTGAAGCTTTCTTT	CASSPPNTEAFF
.	TRBV12-3/TRBV12-4	.	TRBJ2-2	TGTGCCGGGGGCGCGGGGCTGAACACCGGGGAGCTGTTTTTT	CAGGAGLNTGELFF
few	TRBV28	TRBD1	TRBJ2-2	TGTGCCACCCGGACAGGGACGAACACCGGGGAGCTGTTTTTT	CATRTGTNTGELFF
.	TRBV10-3	.	TRBJ1-1	TGTGCCATCAGTGCGAACACTGAAGCTTTCTTT	CAISANTEAFF
few	TRBV14	TRBD1	TRBJ1-1	TGTGCCAGCAGCCAAGGCAGACCGACAGGGGCAATGAACACTGAAGCTTTCTTT	CASSQGRPTGAMNTEAFF
.	TRBV19	.	TRBJ1-5	TGTGCCAGTGAGGACCGCAATCAGCCCCAGCATTTT	CASEDRNQPQHF
few	TRBV7-2	.	TRBJ1-3	TGTGCCAGCAGCTTAGCGGGCCCCTCTGGAAACACCATATATTTT	CASSLAGPSGNTIYF
many	TRBV7-9	TRBD2	TRBJ2-3	TGTGCCAGCAGCGCCTGGACTAGCGGGGGGGCCACAGATACGCAGTATTTT	CASSAWTSGGATDTQYF
few	TRBV7-3	TRBD2	TRBJ2-1	TGTGCCAGCAGCTTAACGCCGCTAGCGGGGAATGAGCAGTTCTTC	CASSLTPLAGNEQFF
few	TRBV27	.	TRBJ2-1	TGTGCCAGCAGTTCACCGGGGCGCGGGGATGAGCAGTTCTTC	CASSSPGRGDEQFF
.	TRBV14	.	TRBJ1-1	TGTGCCAGCAGCCTTTGGGGCCAGAACACTGAAGCTTTCTTT	CASSLWGQNTEAFF
.	TRBV19	TRBD1	TRBJ1-1	TGTGCCAGTAAGGGGCAGGGGGCCGGGGACACTGAAGCTTTCTTT	CASKGQGAGDTEAFF
few	TRBV19	.	TRBJ2-3	TGTGCCAGTAGTAGGCAGACCTCAGATACGCAGTATTTT	CASSRQTSDTQYF
many	TRBV20-1	.	TRBJ2-3	TGCAGTGCTAGAGATTCGGGGGGCACAGATACGCAGTATTTT	CSARDSGGTDTQYF
.	TRBV10-1	.	TRBJ2-1	TGCGCCAGCAGTAAGGGTGGTCGGGATGAGCAGTTCTTC	CASSKGGRDEQFF
.	TRBV29-1	.	TRBJ1-2	TGCAGCGTTGAGGAGGGTCCCTCGGGATACTATGGCTACACCTTC	CSVEEGPSGYYGYTF
.	TRBV20-1	TRBD2	TRBJ2-3	TGCAGTGCTAGAGATGGCCTAGCGGGCACAGATACGCAGTATTTT	CSARDGLAGTDTQYF
many	TRBV20-1	.	TRBJ2-3	TGCAGTGCTAGAGATGCTGGGGTTGGGGCCGCAGATACGCAGTATTTT	CSARDAGVGAADTQYF
many	TRBV27	.	TRBJ1-5	TGTGCCAGCAGTTTATGGGGCGGGCCGAATCAGCCCCAGCATTTT	CASSLWGGPNQPQHF